This entry describes one T cell receptor (beta chain). It lacks a known antigen. No much larger clone is present one base from it, and per-base qualities are unavailable. This sample was taken from a study of T-cell memory formation after mild COVID-19 (dated by TCRdb to the early 2020s). Regarding the study in general: TCR sequence clusters from the two donors were found to be largely donor specific. Two young, previously healthy adult volunteers made up the cohort, one male and one female. In two donors, T-cell clones that expanded and contracted after mild COVID-19 were tracked by sequencing TCRalpha and TCRbeta repertoires over time. Broad study findings and their caveats: Contracting CD4+ clones were located mainly in the CM and EM memory subsets, whereas CD8+ clones were found to be enriched in EMRA. Only a couple of mild cases were covered in the study, and larger cohorts including severe cases with pre-infection samples were considered necessary. SARS-CoV-2 specificity of the second-wave clones peaking on day 37 was not confirmed. Clones contracting from day 15 to 85 had balanced CD4/CD8 phenotypes, while a second wave expanding from day 15 to 37 was biased towards CD4+. Some responding clones were found in pre-infection memory, which suggests that pre-existing cross-reactive memory T cells took part in the SARS-CoV-2 response.

PBMCs were isolated by Ficoll-Paque density gradient centrifugation. Instrument on record: Illumina NovaSeq 6000. Using 5'RACE with constant-segment primers, TCRalpha and TCRbeta cDNA libraries were constructed, with sample barcodes and unique molecular identifiers added in the process. RNA was extracted from every sample with Trizol reagent. The libraries were amplified in two PCR steps, and the second step added a second sample barcode and Illumina TruSeq adapters. Libraries were sequenced on an Illumina NovaSeq with 2 x 150 bp paired-end reads. Processing in the source paper ran as follows. With migec v1.2.7, reads were demultiplexed and then collapsed into UMI-guided consensus sequences. With mixcr v2.1.11, UMI consensuses were aligned to TRA and TRB V and J templates and assembled into clonotypes. A clonotype was counted as expanded or contracted only when both edgeR and NoisET called the clonotype significant, with the noise models trained on biological replicates. For edgeR calls, a false discovery rate-adjusted p below 0.01 and a log2 fold-change threshold of 1 were applied. As an exploratory analysis of dynamics, PCA with hierarchical clustering was applied to max-normalized trajectories of the 1000 most abundant clonotypes. Separately sequenced CD4+ and CD8+ repertoires were used to assign a CD4 or CD8 phenotype to each responding clone. Using fastp at Q25 and MiXCR, TCRdb reprocessed the public reads and kept productive beta chains. Each CDR3 protein appears once, grouped with its most common genes and DNA. The V and J calls, along with clone size, are taken from TCRdb and not from the paper's own processing. Present in this sample are some 320,000 distinct CDR3 sequences, around 15% of which were seen just once. In total, the top ten clones hold 20% to 25% of the sample.

V and J are truncated by 5 bases and 8 bases respectively, leaving an intervening sequence of 18 bases. The CDR3 has 14 amino acids, counting the end cysteine and phenylalanine. Kept here is only the CDR3 DNA, which spans 42 bases and is read in frame from base 1. The CDR1 and CDR2 encoded by the germline V gene (reference sequence) are SEHNR and FQNEAQ. Sequenced sample: PBMCs or a T cell subset sorted from them (not recorded which). The source of this sequence is a man younger than 35 who had mild COVID-19 (a few samples of this study predate the infection). The sample titles of this study are shuffled in the database, so cell type and time point are left out; the donor was told from shared clones. The receptor chain draws on TRBV7-9 and TRBJ1-2, with the D gene uncertain. The DNA is TGTGCCAGCAGCCCCCAGCCCGGGAGGGTAGGCTACACCTTC. It codes for CASSPQPGRVGYTF.